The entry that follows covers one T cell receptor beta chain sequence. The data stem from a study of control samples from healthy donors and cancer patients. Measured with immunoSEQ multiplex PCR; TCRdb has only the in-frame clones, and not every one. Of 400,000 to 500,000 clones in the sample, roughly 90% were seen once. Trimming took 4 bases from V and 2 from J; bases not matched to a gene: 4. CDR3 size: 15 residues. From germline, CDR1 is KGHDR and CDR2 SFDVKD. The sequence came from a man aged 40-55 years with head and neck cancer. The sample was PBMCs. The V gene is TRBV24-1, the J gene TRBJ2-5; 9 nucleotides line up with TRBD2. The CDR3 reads CATSDSSGVQETQYF. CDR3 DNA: TGTGCCACCAGTGACTCTAGCGGGGTGCAAGAGACCCAGTACTTC.